This entry describes one T cell receptor (beta chain). With random hexamers, about 0.5 to 1 ug RNA was reverse transcribed. TCRdb reprocessed the immunoSEQ multiplex PCR reads via MiXCR and lists one record per CDR3 protein. The data hold under 200,000 distinct CDR3 sequences, with roughly 94% observed a single time. The source of the sample is a study of CD8 T cells in Susac syndrome. Study-level information: The Susac syndrome patients were therapy-naive, on corticosteroids, or on intravenous immunoglobulin alone at blood draw.

The CDR3 consists of 14 residues. V was clipped by 5 bases and J by 3 bases; unmatched bases: 7. The germline V gene has CDR1 SGHRS and CDR2 YFSETQ. The source material was CD4+ T cells from PBMCs. The chain is built from TRBV5-1 and TRBJ2-7; 8 bases align to TRBD1. This clonotype was sampled from a human donor with Susac syndrome. The CDR3 region has the DNA TGCGCCAGCAGGAGCCAGGGGGCCTTCTACGAGCAGTACTTC. As protein: CASRSQGAFYEQYF.